These 27 T cell receptor beta chains were all obtained from the same sample, sequenced in a study of T cell clonotyping in hematopoietic cell transplantation. Repertoires were generated with immunoSEQ multiplex PCR, while TCRdb's copy carries only in-frame clones and drops some. The top ten hold around a sixth of the sample, which has around 6,100 clones, about 30% seen once. The source material was peripheral blood mononuclear cells, sampled 30 days after allogeneic stem cell transplant. The receptors were sampled from a female patient aged 50-60 years who had an allogeneic stem cell transplant from an unrelated donor, so the T cells may come from the graft donor. Some clones in this sample may be carry-over from other donors' samples.

Concerning this clone itself: An end of the junction differs from the germline gene, which may be a read error. The V call is TRBV29-1, the J call TRBJ2-5; D is ambiguous. The CDR3 runs to 14 residues. Per germline, CDR1 SQVTM and CDR2 ANQGSEA. The CDR3 loop reads CSVEESPLEETQYF. The DNA for the CDR3 is TGCAGCGTCGAAGAGTCTCCCCTAGAAGAGACCCAGTACTTC.

This clone was observed a handful of times. This rearrangement joins TRBV29-1 to TRBJ1-5; a weak D match, TRBD1 (6 bases). V dropped 3 bases and J dropped 0 bases, with 9 bases sitting between them. CDR3 length: 14 residues. The germline CDR1 and CDR2 sequences are SQVTM and ANQGSEA. For the CDR3, the DNA is TGCAGCGTTGATAGGGGGAATAGCAATCAGCCCCAGCATTTT. This encodes CSVDRGNSNQPQHF.

The DNA for the CDR3 is TGTGCCTGGGGCCAGGCGAACACTGAAGCTTTCTTT. This gives the protein CAWGQANTEAFF. The chain joins TRBV30 to TRBJ1-1; D is undetermined. There are 12 residues in the CDR3. V lost 5 bases and J 1 base, leaving 8 bases between the germline ends. Germline CDR1 and CDR2: GTSNPN and SVGIG (reference sequence).

This CDR3 is CASSVVNYGYTF. In DNA form, the CDR3 reads TGTGCCAGCAGTGTAGTTAACTATGGCTACACCTTC. The rearrangement links TRBV25-1 to TRBJ1-2; no clear D gene. This CDR3 has 12 residues. V was pared by 4 bases and J by 1 base, with 4 bases between. Germline V CDR1 and CDR2: MGHDK, SYGVNS.

The chain couples TRBV30 to TRBJ2-2; a weak D match, TRBD2 (5 bases). Germline CDR1 is GTSNPN and CDR2 is SVGIG (reference sequence). The CDR3 has 14 amino acids. The V gene lost 0 bases and the J gene lost 5 bases, with 10 bases spanning the gap. The CDR3 coding sequence is TGTGCCTGGAGTGTTGGAGCGGCAACCGGGGAGCTGTTTTTT. This encodes CAWSVGAATGELFF. The whole variable domain, filled in from reference TRBV30 and TRBJ2-2, reads SQTIHQWPATLVQPVGSPLSLECTVEGTSNPNLYWYRQAAGRGLQLLFYSVGIGQISSEVPQNLSASRPQDRQFILSSKKLLLSDSGFYLCAWSVGAATGELFFGEGSRLTVL.

A few counts support this clone. The CDR3 loop is CASSQVLDTEAFF. CDR3 DNA sequence: TGTGCCAGCAGTCAAGTCCTGGACACTGAAGCTTTCTTT. The chain joins TRBV28 to TRBJ1-1; the D is unclear. Germline values: CDR1 MDHEN, CDR2 SYDVKM. The CDR3 runs to 13 residues. With 5 bases removed from V and 3 bases from J, the gap between germline ends came to 10 bases.

This clone was seen a few times. This chain uses TRBV6-5 with TRBJ2-7, with 9 bases that match TRBD1. Germline V gene sequence: CDR1 MNHEY, CDR2 SVGAGI. This CDR3 is 14 amino acids long. V was pared by 0 bases and J by 4 bases, with 1 base of the junction left unmatched. CDR3 in amino acids: CASSYSGQGYEQYF. In DNA, the CDR3 is TGTGCCAGCAGTTACTCGGGACAGGGTTACGAGCAGTACTTC.

The count of this clone is one. The J gene is TRBJ2-7, the V gene TRBV30; D may be TRBD2 (6 bases). The V end was cut by 4 bases, the J end by 1 base, with 23 bases between. Germline lookup yields CDR1 GTSNPN and CDR2 SVGIG (reference sequence). The CDR3 has 17 residues. CDR3 sequence: CAWNLRSGPMRSYEQYF. CDR3 sequence (DNA): TGTGCCTGGAACCTACGTAGCGGACCAATGAGGTCCTACGAGCAGTACTTC.

This clone occurred a few times. This chain connects TRBV29-1 to TRBJ1-2; 8 bases line up with TRBD1. The CDR3 spans 13 residues. V was pared by 4 bases and J by 2 bases, with 3 bases of the junction left unmatched. Germline CDR1 and CDR2: SQVTM and ANQGSEA. The CDR3 region has the DNA TGCAGCGTTGGAAACAGGGGGAACTATGGCTACACCTTC. It is translated as CSVGNRGNYGYTF.

A few counts support this clone. The chain combines TRBV25-1 with TRBJ2-3; a possible D gene is TRBD2 (5 bases). Per germline, CDR1 MGHDK and CDR2 SYGVNS. The V end was cut by 5 bases, the J end by 5 bases, with 8 bases between. CDR3 length: 12 residues. Here the CDR3 DNA reads TGTGCCAGCAGTCGGACTGTAGATACGCAGTATTTT. Translating gives CASSRTVDTQYF.

The rearrangement links TRBV6-6 to TRBJ1-6, with a tentative D call TRBD1 (6 bases). V dropped 4 bases and J dropped 10 bases, with 20 bases sitting between them. The germline V gene has CDR1 MNHNY and CDR2 SVGAGI (reference sequence). The CDR3 contains 16 residues. Written as DNA, the CDR3 is TGTGCCAGCAGTTTTAACGTCAGGGGAAAGGGATCACCCCTCCACTTT. Protein: CASSFNVRGKGSPLHF.

In its sample, this clone was seen a few times. The rearrangement uses TRBV30 and TRBJ1-5; TRBD1 agrees at 7 bases. CDR3 length: 13 amino acids. J gave up 5 bases and V 5 bases, and 6 bases lay outside the gene matches. CDR1 GTSNPN and CDR2 SVGIG come from the germline V gene (reference sequence). The CDR3, as DNA: TGTGCCTGGGGGAACAGGGGCGATCAGCCCCAGCATTTT. As protein: CAWGNRGDQPQHF.

Only a few counts were recorded for this clone. The chain recombines TRBV27 with TRBJ2-1, with D tentatively TRBD2 (6 bases). The CDR3 totals 14 residues. V shed 3 bases and J shed 3 bases, with 9 bases lying between them. Germline assignment: CDR1 MNHEY and CDR2 SMNVEV (reference sequence). CDR3 loop: CASSLRGGYNEQFF. CDR3 coding DNA: TGTGCCAGCAGTTTGAGGGGAGGCTACAATGAGCAGTTCTTC.

This clone has only a few counts. The chain carries TRBV5-6 and TRBJ2-5, with D uncertain. CDR1 and CDR2 from the germline V gene are SGHDT and YYEEEE. The V end was cut by 2 bases, the J end by 5 bases, with 4 bases between. This CDR3 comprises 11 residues. Here the CDR3 DNA reads TGTGCCAGCAGCTTCAGGGAGACCCAGTACTTC. Translated: CASSFRETQYF.

Only a few counts were recorded for this clone. The chain employs TRBV7-9 and TRBJ1-6, with D perhaps matching TRBD1 (5 bases). V was pared by 3 bases and J by 5 bases, with 8 bases between. From germline, CDR1 is SEHNR and CDR2 FQNEAQ (reference sequence). The CDR3 totals 14 residues. CDR3: CASSLGRHNSPLHF. The DNA for the CDR3 is TGTGCCAGCAGCTTGGGACGGCATAATTCACCCCTCCACTTT.

This CDR3 is CAWSAGLQYEQYF. The CDR3 coding sequence is TGTGCCTGGAGTGCCGGGCTCCAATACGAGCAGTACTTC. This sequence joins TRBV30 and TRBJ2-7; D unresolved. This CDR3 contains 13 residues. V was shortened by 1 base and J by 4 bases, with 11 bases between the two germline ends. Germline CDR1 and CDR2: GTSNPN and SVGIG (reference sequence).

V and J are TRBV30 and TRBJ2-2, with 7 positions matching TRBD2. Per the germline V gene, CDR1 is GTSNPN and CDR2 is SVGIG (reference sequence). V was pared by 0 bases and J by 4 bases, with 5 bases of the junction left unmatched. This CDR3 region has 15 residues. As DNA, the CDR3 is TGTGCCTGGAGTGTACGGACTAGAGGCACCGGGGAGCTGTTTTTT. Translated, it gives CAWSVRTRGTGELFF.

The rearrangement links TRBV19 to TRBJ1-2, with D maybe TRBD1 (6 bases). Germline lookup yields CDR1 LNHDA and CDR2 SQIVND (reference sequence). The CDR3 loop spans 13 amino acids. V lost 2 bases and J 8 bases, leaving 12 bases between the germline ends. CDR3 coding DNA: TGTGCCAGTAGTATACAAACAGGGTACGGCTACACCTTC. Translated: CASSIQTGYGYTF.

This clone is classed as medium-sized. The rearrangement joins TRBV6-5 to TRBJ1-2, with TRBD1 as a possible D gene (5 bases). The germline CDR1 and CDR2 sequences are MNHEY and SVGAGI. The CDR3 consists of 14 residues. V lost 4 bases, J lost 5 bases, and 14 bases lay in between. The CDR3, as DNA: TGTGCCAGCAGTTCCGTGGGACCGACTTATGGCTACACCTTC. Its protein is CASSSVGPTYGYTF.

This clone was observed a handful of times. The rearrangement links TRBV29-1 to TRBJ1-1; D not resolved. The CDR3 contains 11 residues. The V end was cut by 5 bases, the J end by 1 base, with 5 bases between. CDR1 and CDR2 from the germline V gene are SQVTM and ANQGSEA. CDR3 in DNA: TGCAGCGTTCAGAAGAACACTGAAGCTTTCTTT. Its protein product is CSVQKNTEAFF. The full variable domain, with the rest looked up from reference TRBV29-1 and TRBJ1-1, is SAVISQKPSRDICQRGTSLTIQCQVDSQVTMMFWYRQQPGQSLTLIATANQGSEATYESGFVIDKFPISRPNLTFSTLTVSNMSPEDSSIYLCSVQKNTEAFFGQGTRLTVV.

This clone was picked up a small number of times. The chain employs TRBV4-2 and TRBJ2-7; TRBD2 matches 10 bases. CDR3 size: 19 residues. The germline V gene encodes CDR1 LGHNA and CDR2 YNFKEQ. The V gene end was trimmed by 2 bases and the J gene end by 5 bases; junction bases not matched to a gene: 18. The CDR3 DNA sequence: TGTGCCAGCAGCCAATACAGAACTAGCGGGGATGGCGGAGGGAACGAGCAGTACTTC. Translated: CASSQYRTSGDGGGNEQYF.

By frequency in the sample, this clone is medium-sized. This chain joins TRBV5-6 and TRBJ2-2; TRBD1 agrees at 10 bases. Germline CDR1 SGHDT, CDR2 YYEEEE. The V gene end was trimmed by 2 bases and the J gene end by 5 bases; junction bases not matched to a gene: 3. The CDR3 covers 15 residues. CDR3 sequence: CASSFWGQGTGELFF. The DNA of the CDR3 is TGTGCCAGCAGCTTCTGGGGACAGGGGACCGGGGAGCTGTTTTTT.

The chain is built from TRBV6-6 and TRBJ2-5; the D is unclear. CDR1 MNHNY and CDR2 SVGAGI come from the germline V gene (reference sequence). V lost 5 bases and J lost 1, with 8 bases in between. The CDR3 has 13 residues. The CDR3: CASSKGFQETQYF. The CDR3 coding sequence is TGTGCCAGCAGTAAGGGTTTCCAAGAGACCCAGTACTTC.

The chain couples TRBV30 to TRBJ1-2; no definite D call. The CDR3 runs 12 residues. Trimming took off 0 bases at V and 4 bases at J, with 6 bases between the two ends. Germline loops: CDR1 GTSNPN, CDR2 SVGIG (reference sequence). The DNA for the CDR3 is TGTGCCTGGAGTGTAAACATCTATGGCTACACCTTC. Translating it yields CAWSVNIYGYTF. The variable domain in full, with the rest retrieved from reference TRBV30 and TRBJ1-2, is SQTIHQWPATLVQPVGSPLSLECTVEGTSNPNLYWYRQAAGRGLQLLFYSVGIGQISSEVPQNLSASRPQDRQFILSSKKLLLSDSGFYLCAWSVNIYGYTFGSGTRLTVV.

This CDR3 is CAWSHGRGADTQYF. DNA of the CDR3: TGTGCCTGGAGCCACGGGAGAGGGGCAGATACGCAGTATTTT. V gene TRBV30 combines with J gene TRBJ2-3, with D possibly TRBD2 on 6 matching bases. The CDR3 runs 14 residues. Germline CDR1 reads GTSNPN; CDR2 reads SVGIG (reference sequence). V lost 3 bases, J lost 4 bases, and 14 bases lay in between. The full variable domain, its missing parts supplied by reference TRBV30 and TRBJ2-3, is SQTIHQWPATLVQPVGSPLSLECTVEGTSNPNLYWYRQAAGRGLQLLFYSVGIGQISSEVPQNLSASRPQDRQFILSSKKLLLSDSGFYLCAWSHGRGADTQYFGPGTRLTVL.

This chain joins TRBV6-6 and TRBJ1-2; unclear D gene. CDR3 length: 11 residues. Trimming stripped 7 bases from V and 5 bases from J, with 8 bases between. Germline V gene lookup returns CDR1 MNHNY and CDR2 SVGAGI (reference sequence). CDR3: CASTPGYGYTF. CDR3 in DNA: TGTGCCAGCACCCCGGGGTATGGCTACACCTTC.

This clone appeared once. The chain joins TRBV30 to TRBJ1-5, with 9 bases that match TRBD1. The CDR3 totals 15 residues. Germline-derived CDR1 and CDR2 are GTSNPN and SVGIG (reference sequence). Unmatched junction bases numbered 7, after V lost 0 bases and J lost 7 bases. This CDR3 reads CAWSVRGQGRQPQHF. In DNA, the CDR3 is TGTGCCTGGAGTGTACGGGGACAGGGACGACAGCCCCAGCATTTT. The entire variable domain, with the rest obtained from reference TRBV30 and TRBJ1-5, is as follows: SQTIHQWPATLVQPVGSPLSLECTVEGTSNPNLYWYRQAAGRGLQLLFYSVGIGQISSEVPQNLSASRPQDRQFILSSKKLLLSDSGFYLCAWSVRGQGRQPQHFGDGTRLSIL.